This T cell receptor beta chain was captured by sequencing in a study of control samples from healthy donors and cancer patients (TCRdb year 2020). Library preparation employed the immunoSEQ multiplex PCR assay. What TCRdb holds here is the immuneACCESS table cut down to in-frame rearrangements. Part of the clones is not present; checked against another copy, under half of the missing clones reflect an unresolved V gene, and the others are unexplained. Here the sample has roughly 83,000 clones; almost 85% occur a single time. About 9.8% of the sample is held by the ten biggest clonotypes. The CDR3 sequence holds 12 residues, the cysteine and phenylalanine included. Only the CDR3 DNA stays, 36 bases, in frame from base 1. The germline V gene (reference sequence) gives CDR1 as LGHDT and CDR2 as YNNKEL. Between the V and J ends, shortened by 6 bases and 9 bases respectively, the junction contains 12 bases.

With respect to this clone: Its antigen remains unidentified. Per-nucleotide qualities are absent, and no much larger clonotype sits a single base away.

Input material: blood. The chain is assembled from TRBV3-1 (or the pseudogene TRBV3-2) and TRBJ2-1; possibly the D gene is TRBD1, per 6 matching bases. The source of this sequence is a woman between 55 and 75 years old in good health. DNA sequence: TGTGCCAGCAGACGGACAGCAGGTGAGCAGTTCTTC. It translates as CASRRTAGEQFF.